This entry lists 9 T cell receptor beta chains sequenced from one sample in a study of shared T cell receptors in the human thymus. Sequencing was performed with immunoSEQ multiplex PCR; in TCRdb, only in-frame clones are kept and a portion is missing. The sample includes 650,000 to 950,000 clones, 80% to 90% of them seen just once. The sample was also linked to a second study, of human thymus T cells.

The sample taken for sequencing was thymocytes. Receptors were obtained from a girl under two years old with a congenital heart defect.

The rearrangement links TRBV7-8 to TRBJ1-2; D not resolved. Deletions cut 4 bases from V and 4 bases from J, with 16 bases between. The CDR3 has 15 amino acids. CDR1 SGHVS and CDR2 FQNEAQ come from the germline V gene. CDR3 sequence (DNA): TGTGCCAGCAGCTCACACACCCTGGCAATCTATGGCTACACCTTC. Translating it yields CASSSHTLAIYGYTF.

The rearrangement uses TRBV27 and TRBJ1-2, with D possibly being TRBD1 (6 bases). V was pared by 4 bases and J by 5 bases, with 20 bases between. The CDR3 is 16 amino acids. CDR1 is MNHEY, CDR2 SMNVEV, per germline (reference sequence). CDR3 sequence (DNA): TGTGCCAGCAGTTCGAGTTACAGAGACAGGCCTTATGGCTACACCTTC. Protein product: CASSSSYRDRPYGYTF.

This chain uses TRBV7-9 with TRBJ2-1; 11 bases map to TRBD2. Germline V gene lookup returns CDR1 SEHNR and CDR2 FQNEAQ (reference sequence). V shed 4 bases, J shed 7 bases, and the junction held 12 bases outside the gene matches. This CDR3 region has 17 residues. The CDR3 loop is CASSSDSGGVLQNEQFF. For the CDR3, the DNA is TGTGCCAGCAGCTCCGATAGCGGGGGGGTACTCCAGAATGAGCAGTTCTTC.

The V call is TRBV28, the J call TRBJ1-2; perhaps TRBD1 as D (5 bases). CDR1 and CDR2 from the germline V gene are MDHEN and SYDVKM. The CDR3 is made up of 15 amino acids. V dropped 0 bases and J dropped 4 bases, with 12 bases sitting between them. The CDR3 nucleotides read TGTGCCAGCAGTTTATGCTCGGACATCATCTATGGCTACACCTTC. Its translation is CASSLCSDIIYGYTF.

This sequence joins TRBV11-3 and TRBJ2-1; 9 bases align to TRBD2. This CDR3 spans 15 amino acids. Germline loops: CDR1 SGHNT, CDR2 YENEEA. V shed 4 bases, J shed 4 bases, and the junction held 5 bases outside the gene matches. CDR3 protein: CASSSPSGVYNEQFF. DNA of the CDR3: TGTGCCAGCAGCTCCCCTAGCGGGGTTTACAATGAGCAGTTCTTC.

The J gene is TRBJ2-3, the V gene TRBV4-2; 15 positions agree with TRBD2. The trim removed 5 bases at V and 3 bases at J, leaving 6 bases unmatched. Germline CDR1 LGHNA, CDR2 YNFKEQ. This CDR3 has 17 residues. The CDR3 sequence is CASSVRTSGGATDTQYF. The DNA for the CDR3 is TGTGCCAGCAGCGTCCGGACTAGCGGGGGGGCAACAGATACGCAGTATTTT.

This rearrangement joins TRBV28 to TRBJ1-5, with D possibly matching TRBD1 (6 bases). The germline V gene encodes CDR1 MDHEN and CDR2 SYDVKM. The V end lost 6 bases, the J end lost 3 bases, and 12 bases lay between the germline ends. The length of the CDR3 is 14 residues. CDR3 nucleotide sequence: TGTGCCAGCAGAACAGGGAATCCCAATCAGCCCCAGCATTTT. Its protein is CASRTGNPNQPQHF. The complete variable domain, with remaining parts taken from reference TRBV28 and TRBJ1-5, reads DVKVTQSSRYLVKRTGEKVFLECVQDMDHENMFWYRQDPGLGLRLIYFSYDVKMKEKGDIPEGYSVSREKKERFSLILESASTNQTSMYLCASRTGNPNQPQHFGDGTRLSIL.

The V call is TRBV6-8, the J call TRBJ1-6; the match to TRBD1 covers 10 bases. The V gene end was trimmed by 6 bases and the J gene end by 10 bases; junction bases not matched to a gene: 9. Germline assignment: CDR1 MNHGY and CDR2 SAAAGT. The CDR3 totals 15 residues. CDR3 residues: CASSYNRTGGSPLHF. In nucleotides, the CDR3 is TGTGCCAGCAGCTATAATCGGACAGGGGGATCACCCCTCCACTTT.

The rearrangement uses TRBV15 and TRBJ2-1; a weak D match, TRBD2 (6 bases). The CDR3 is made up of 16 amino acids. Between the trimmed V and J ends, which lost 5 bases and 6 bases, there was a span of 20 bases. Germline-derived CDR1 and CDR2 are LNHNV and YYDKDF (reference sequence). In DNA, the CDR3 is TGTGCCACCAGCGAACACCTAGTGGGGGGTGGCAATGAGCAGTTCTTC. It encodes CATSEHLVGGGNEQFF.